The 6 T cell receptor beta chains in this list originate from one sample, sequenced in a study of blood T cell repertoires in COVID-19. Assay used: immunoSEQ multiplex PCR; TCRdb lists only in-frame clones, some missing. The data show roughly 250,000 clones, with 86% seen just once and about 9.8% held by the top ten. Sequenced input: peripheral blood. The receptor set was obtained from a man aged 40-55 years who had recovered from COVID-19.

This sequence joins TRBV4-3 and TRBJ2-3; unclear D gene. Trimming pared 3 bases from V and 2 bases from J, leaving 12 bases between. Germline CDR1 LGHNA, CDR2 YSLEER. The CDR3 is 15 amino acids. As DNA, the CDR3 is TGCGCCAGCAGCCAGGGCTTGGGCTCCACAGATACGCAGTATTTT. Encoded protein: CASSQGLGSTDTQYF.

V and J are TRBV3-1 (or the pseudogene TRBV3-2) and TRBJ2-3, with 8 positions matching TRBD2. Germline lookup yields CDR1 LGHDT and CDR2 YNNKEL (reference sequence). There are 17 residues in the CDR3. Trimming removed 4 bases from V and 2 bases from J; junction bases left unmatched: 11. CDR3 coding DNA: TGTGCCAGCAGCCCCCCCGAGCGGGAGCCTTACACAGATACGCAGTATTTT. It encodes CASSPPEREPYTDTQYF.

This chain joins TRBV2 and TRBJ1-5, with D uncertain. CDR3 length equals 12 residues. Trimming stripped 6 bases from V and 7 bases from J, with 10 bases between. Germline assignment: CDR1 SNHLY and CDR2 FYNNEI. Written as DNA, the CDR3 is TGTGCCAGCAGAAACGACGGGCAGCCCCAGCATTTT. Encoded protein: CASRNDGQPQHF.

This sequence joins TRBV9 and TRBJ1-3; D is undetermined. The CDR3 runs to 16 residues. Between the trimmed V and J ends, which lost 2 bases and 0 bases, there was a span of 12 bases. The V gene's germline CDR1 is SGDLS and CDR2 YYNGEE. DNA of the CDR3: TGTGCCAGCAGCGTTTTACAGCAAGCCTCTGGAAACACCATATATTTT. It codes for CASSVLQQASGNTIYF.

V usage is TRBV29-1 and J usage is TRBJ1-2, with a weak D call TRBD1 (6 bases). V was trimmed by 7 bases and J by 8 bases, leaving 14 bases between them. This CDR3 comprises 11 residues. Germline CDR1 reads SQVTM; CDR2 reads ANQGSEA. DNA for the CDR3: TGCAGCGACGAGCAGGGGAGCGGCTACACCTTC. Amino acid sequence: CSDEQGSGYTF.

The gene calls are TRBV18 and TRBJ1-6; D is possibly TRBD1 (6 bases). The V end lost 2 bases, the J end lost 6 bases, and 11 bases lay between the germline ends. Germline V gene sequence: CDR1 KGHSH, CDR2 LQKENI. The CDR3 is 15 residues long. CDR3 region: CASSPGKQGNSPLHF. DNA for the CDR3: TGTGCCAGCTCACCAGGGAAACAGGGTAATTCACCCCTCCACTTT. The complete variable domain, with remaining parts taken from reference TRBV18 and TRBJ1-6, reads NAGVMQNPRHLVRRRGQEARLRCSPMKGHSHVYWYRQLPEEGLKFMVYLQKENIIDESGMPKERFSAEFPKEGPSILRIQQVVRGDSAAYFCASSPGKQGNSPLHFGNGTRLTVT.